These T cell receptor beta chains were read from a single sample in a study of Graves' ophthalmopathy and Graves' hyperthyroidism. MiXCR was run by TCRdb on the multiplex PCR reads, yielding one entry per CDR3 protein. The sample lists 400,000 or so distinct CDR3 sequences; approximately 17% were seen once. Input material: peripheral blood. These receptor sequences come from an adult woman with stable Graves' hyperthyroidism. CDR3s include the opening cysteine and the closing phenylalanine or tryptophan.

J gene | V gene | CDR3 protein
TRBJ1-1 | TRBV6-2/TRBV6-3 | CASKIQGSNTEAFF
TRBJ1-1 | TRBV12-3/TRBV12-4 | CASSFGGAGLNTEAFF
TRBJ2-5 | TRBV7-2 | CASSGGTGGPETQYF
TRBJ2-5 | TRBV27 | CASKGLGQGWETQYF
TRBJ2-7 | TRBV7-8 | CASSVDKRYEQYF
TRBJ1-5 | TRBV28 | CASSLEAIYSNQPQHF
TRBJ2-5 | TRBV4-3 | CASSQDWKGGETQYF
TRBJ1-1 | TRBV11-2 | CASSLGWNTEAFF
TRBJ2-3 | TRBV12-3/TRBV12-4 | CASSPLTGAGDTQYF
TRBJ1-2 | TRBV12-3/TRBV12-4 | CASSLAGGLGYTF
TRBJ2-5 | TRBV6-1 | CASSAFYSETQYF
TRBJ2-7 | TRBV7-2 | CASSLVPTVTYEQYF
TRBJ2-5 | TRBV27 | CASSLSLGGETQYF
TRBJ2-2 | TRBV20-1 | CSAREGHRAGTGNTGELFF
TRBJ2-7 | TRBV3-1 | CASSEGTGGEQYF
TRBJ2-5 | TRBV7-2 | CASSSRQGVYETQYF
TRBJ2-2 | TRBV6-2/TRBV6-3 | CASSYRDNTGELFF
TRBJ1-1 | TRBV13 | CASSPRAQNTEAFF
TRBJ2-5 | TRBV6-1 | CASSEWLAENQETQYF
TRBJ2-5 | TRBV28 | CASGPGQGAGETQYF
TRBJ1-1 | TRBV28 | CASSLYDSDKTNTEAFF
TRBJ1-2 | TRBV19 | CASSTQRQGGYGYTF
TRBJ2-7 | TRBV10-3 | CAISGDREFGYEQYF
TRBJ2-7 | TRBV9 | CASSADWTGSRYEQYF
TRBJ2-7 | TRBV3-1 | CASSLKTPGQGFYEQYF
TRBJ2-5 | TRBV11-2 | CASRSPGLAGAQETQYF
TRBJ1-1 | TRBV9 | CASSVAGGKMNTEAFF
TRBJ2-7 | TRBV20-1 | CSATTGRAYEQYF